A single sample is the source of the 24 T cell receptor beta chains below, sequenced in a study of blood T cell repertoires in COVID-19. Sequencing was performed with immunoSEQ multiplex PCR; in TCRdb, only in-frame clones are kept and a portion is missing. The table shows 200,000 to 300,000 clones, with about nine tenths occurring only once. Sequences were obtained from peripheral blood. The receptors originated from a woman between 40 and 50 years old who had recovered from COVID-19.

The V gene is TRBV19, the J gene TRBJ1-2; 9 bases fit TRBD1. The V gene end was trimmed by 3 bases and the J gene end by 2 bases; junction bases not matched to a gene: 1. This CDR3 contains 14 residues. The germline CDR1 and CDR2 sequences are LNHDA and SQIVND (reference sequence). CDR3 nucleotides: TGTGCCAGTAGTATGACAGGGGGGAACTATGGCTACACCTTC. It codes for CASSMTGGNYGYTF.

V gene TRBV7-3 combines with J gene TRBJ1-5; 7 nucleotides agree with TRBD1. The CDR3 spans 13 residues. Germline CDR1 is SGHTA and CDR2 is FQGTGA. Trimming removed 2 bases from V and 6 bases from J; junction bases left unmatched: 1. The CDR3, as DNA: TGTGCCAGCAGCTTACAGGGGGGTCAGCCCCAGCATTTT. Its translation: CASSLQGGQPQHF.

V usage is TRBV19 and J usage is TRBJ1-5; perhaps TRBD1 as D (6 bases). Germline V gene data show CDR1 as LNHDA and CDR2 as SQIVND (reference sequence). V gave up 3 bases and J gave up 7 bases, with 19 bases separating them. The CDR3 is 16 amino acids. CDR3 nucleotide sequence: TGTGCCAGTAGTATCCCCATAACAGGGTCCACGCAGCCCCAGCATTTT. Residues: CASSIPITGSTQPQHF.

Here the CDR3 DNA reads TGTGCCAGCAGCGCCGGGCTAGCGGGGGGGCAGTTTGGGGAGACCCAGTACTTC. Translating it yields CASSAGLAGGQFGETQYF. The rearrangement links TRBV9 to TRBJ2-5; 12 bases fit TRBD2. Looked up from germline, CDR1 is SGDLS and CDR2 is YYNGEE. This CDR3 has 18 amino acids. V was pared by 3 bases and J by 5 bases, with 14 bases of the junction left unmatched.

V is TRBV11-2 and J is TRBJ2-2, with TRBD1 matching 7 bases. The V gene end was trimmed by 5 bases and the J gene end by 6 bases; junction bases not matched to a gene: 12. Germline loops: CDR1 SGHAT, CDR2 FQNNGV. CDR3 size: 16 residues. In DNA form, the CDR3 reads TGTGCCAGCAGCCACACCACCATCCAGGGGGCCGGGGAGCTGTTTTTT. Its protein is CASSHTTIQGAGELFF.

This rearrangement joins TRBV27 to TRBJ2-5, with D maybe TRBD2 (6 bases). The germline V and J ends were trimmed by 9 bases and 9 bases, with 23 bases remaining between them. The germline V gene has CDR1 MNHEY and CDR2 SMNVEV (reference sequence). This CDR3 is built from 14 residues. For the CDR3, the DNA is TGTGCCAGGACGGTAAGGCCGCTCACGGGGGCCCAGTACTTC. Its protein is CARTVRPLTGAQYF.

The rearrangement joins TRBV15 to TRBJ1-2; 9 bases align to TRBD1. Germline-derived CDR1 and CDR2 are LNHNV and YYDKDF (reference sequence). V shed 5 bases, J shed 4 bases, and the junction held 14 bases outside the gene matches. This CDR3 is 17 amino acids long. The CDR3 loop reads CATSPIGQGSSIYGYTF. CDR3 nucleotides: TGTGCCACCAGCCCTATCGGACAGGGGAGCTCCATCTATGGCTACACCTTC.

CDR3 loop: CASSGLTPPNYEQYF. The CDR3 nucleotides read TGTGCCAGCAGTGGCCTTACTCCCCCGAACTACGAGCAGTACTTC. The chain carries TRBV6-4 and TRBJ2-7; D remains unclear. CDR3 size: 15 residues. Deletions cut 4 bases from V and 3 bases from J, with 16 bases between. Germline CDR1 MRHNA, CDR2 SNTAGT.

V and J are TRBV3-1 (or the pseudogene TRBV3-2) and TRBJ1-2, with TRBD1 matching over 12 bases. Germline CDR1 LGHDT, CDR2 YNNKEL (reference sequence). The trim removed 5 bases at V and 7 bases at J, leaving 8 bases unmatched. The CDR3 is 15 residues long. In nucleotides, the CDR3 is TGTGCCAGCAGCATACGGAAGGGACAGGGGGCTGGCTACACCTTC. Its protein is CASSIRKGQGAGYTF.

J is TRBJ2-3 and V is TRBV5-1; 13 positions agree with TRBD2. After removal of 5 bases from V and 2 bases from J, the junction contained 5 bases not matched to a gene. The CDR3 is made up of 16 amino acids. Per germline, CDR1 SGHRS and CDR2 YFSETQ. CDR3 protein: CASSWGTSGATDTQYF. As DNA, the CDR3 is TGCGCCAGCAGTTGGGGGACTAGCGGGGCCACAGATACGCAGTATTTT.

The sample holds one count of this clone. For the CDR3, the DNA is TGTGCCAGCAGCCAGCGGCTGAACACCGGGGAGCTGTTTTTT. Translated: CASSQRLNTGELFF. The chain employs TRBV7-8 and TRBJ2-2, with a possible D match to TRBD2 (5 bases). The CDR3 has 14 residues. V gave up 5 bases and J gave up 1 base, with 8 bases separating them. Germline lookup yields CDR1 SGHVS and CDR2 FQNEAQ.

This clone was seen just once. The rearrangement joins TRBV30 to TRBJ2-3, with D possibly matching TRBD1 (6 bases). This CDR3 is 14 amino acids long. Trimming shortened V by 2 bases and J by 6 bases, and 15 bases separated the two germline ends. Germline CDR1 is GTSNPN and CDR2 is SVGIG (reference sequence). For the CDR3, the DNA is TGTGCCTGGAGTCTTAGCGCTGGGGGCGATACGCAGTATTTT. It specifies CAWSLSAGGDTQYF. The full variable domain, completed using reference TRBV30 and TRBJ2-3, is SQTIHQWPATLVQPVGSPLSLECTVEGTSNPNLYWYRQAAGRGLQLLFYSVGIGQISSEVPQNLSASRPQDRQFILSSKKLLLSDSGFYLCAWSLSAGGDTQYFGPGTRLTVL.

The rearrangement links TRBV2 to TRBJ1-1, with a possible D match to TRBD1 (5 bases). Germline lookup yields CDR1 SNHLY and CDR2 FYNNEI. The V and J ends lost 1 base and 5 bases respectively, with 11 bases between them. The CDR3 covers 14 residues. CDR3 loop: CASSEEGRWTEAFF. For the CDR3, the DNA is TGTGCCAGCAGTGAAGAGGGGCGGTGGACTGAAGCTTTCTTT.

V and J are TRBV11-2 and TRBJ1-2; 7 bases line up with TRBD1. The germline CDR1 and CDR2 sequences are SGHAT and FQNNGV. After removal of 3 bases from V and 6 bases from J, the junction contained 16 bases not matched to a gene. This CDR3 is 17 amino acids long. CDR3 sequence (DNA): TGTGCCAGCAGCTTCCTAAAGGGGGACAGATCCCAGAATGGCTACACCTTC. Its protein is CASSFLKGDRSQNGYTF.

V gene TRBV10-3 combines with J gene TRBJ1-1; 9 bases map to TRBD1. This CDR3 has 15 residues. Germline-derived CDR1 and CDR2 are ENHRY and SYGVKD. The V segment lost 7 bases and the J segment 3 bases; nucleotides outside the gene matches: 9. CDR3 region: CAIKRDRVGDTEAFF. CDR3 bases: TGTGCCATCAAACGGGACAGGGTCGGCGACACTGAAGCTTTCTTT.

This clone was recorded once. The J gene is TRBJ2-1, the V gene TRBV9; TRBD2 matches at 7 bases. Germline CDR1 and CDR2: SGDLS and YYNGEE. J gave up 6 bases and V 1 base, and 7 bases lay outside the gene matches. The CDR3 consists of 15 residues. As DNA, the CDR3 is TGTGCCAGCAGCGTATTCAGTAGCGGGTTCAATGAGCAGTTCTTC. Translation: CASSVFSSGFNEQFF.

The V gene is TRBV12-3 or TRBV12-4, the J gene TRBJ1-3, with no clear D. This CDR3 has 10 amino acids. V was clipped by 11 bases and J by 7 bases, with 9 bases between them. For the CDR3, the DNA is TGTGCCTTCGGTTGGAACACCATATATTTT. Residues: CAFGWNTIYF.

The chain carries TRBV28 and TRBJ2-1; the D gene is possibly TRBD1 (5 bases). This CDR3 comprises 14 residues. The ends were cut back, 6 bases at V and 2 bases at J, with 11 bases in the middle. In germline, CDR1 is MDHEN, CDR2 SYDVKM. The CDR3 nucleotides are TGTGCCAGCAGACAGGCCAGGGCCTACAATGAGCAGTTCTTC. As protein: CASRQARAYNEQFF.

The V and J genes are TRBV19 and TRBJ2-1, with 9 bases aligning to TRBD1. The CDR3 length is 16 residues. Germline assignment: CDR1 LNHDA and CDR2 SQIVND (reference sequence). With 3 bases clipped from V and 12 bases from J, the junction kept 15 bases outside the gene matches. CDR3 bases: TGTGCCAGTAGTATTTATCCCGGGACAGGGCCTCATGGGCAGTTCTTC. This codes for CASSIYPGTGPHGQFF.

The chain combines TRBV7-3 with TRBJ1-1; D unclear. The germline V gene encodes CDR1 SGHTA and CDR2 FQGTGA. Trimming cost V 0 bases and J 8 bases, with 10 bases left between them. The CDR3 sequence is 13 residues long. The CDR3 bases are TGTGCCAGCAGCTTAACGCCGAGTCGGGAAGCTTTCTTT. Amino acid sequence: CASSLTPSREAFF.

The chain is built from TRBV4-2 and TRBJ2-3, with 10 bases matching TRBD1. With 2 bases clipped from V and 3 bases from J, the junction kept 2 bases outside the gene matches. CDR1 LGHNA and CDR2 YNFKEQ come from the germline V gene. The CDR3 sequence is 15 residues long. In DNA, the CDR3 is TGTGCCAGCAGCCAACGGGACAGGGGAACAGATACGCAGTATTTT. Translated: CASSQRDRGTDTQYF.

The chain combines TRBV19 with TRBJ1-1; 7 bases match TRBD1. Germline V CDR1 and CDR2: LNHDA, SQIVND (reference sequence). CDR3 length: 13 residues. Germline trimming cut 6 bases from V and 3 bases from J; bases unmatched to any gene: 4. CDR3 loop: CASSSDRDTEAFF. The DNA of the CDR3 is TGTGCCAGTAGCTCCGACAGGGACACTGAAGCTTTCTTT.

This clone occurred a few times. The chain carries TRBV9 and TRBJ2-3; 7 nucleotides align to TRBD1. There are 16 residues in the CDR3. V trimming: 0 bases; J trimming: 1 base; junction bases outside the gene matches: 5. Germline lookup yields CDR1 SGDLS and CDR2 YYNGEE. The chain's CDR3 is CASSVGTGVGTDTQYF. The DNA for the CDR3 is TGTGCCAGCAGCGTAGGCACAGGGGTCGGCACAGATACGCAGTATTTT.

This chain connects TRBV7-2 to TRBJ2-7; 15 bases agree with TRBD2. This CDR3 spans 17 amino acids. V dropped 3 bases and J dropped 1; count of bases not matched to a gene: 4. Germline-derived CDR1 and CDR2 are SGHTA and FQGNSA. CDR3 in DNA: TGTGCCAGCAGCTTGAGCGGACTAGCGGGGGGGTCCTACGAGCAGTACTTC. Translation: CASSLSGLAGGSYEQYF. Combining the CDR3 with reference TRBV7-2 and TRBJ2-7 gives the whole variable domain GAGVSQSPSNKVTEKGKDVELRCDPISGHTALYWYRQSLGQGLEFLIYFQGNSAPDKSGLPSDRFSAERTGGSVSTLTIQRTQQEDSAVYLCASSLSGLAGGSYEQYFGPGTRLTVT.